This T cell receptor beta chain derives from a study of T-cell reconstitution after alpha-beta-depleted transplantation in children (dated by TCRdb to about 2016). A note on the overall study: Using TCR repertoire profiling, the study followed T-cell immune reconstitution in a quantitative way in children after TCRalphabeta/CD19-depleted allogeneic hematopoietic cell transplantation.

Overall results and qualifications from the work: About two months after transplant, the apparently early recovery of alphabetaT-cell counts reportedly depended on just several hundred clones that had expanded rapidly and came from non-depleted graft cells. The frequencies of hyperexpanded clones fell over the following months, and after one year, T-cell counts and TCRbeta diversity were mostly attributed to newly produced T cells. The high TCRbeta diversity at day 60 in some patients was ascribed to recipient T cells and intrathymic progenitors that had survived conditioning.

Concerning this clonotype itself: There is no known antigen for this receptor. No much larger clone is present one base from it, and per-base qualities are unavailable.

The sample's treatment or condition label, in plain terms: allogeneic hematopoietic cell transplantation with graft depleted of TCRalphabeta T cells and CD19 B cells. TCRalphabeta/CD19-depleted allogeneic hematopoietic cell grafts were given to the transplant recipients, all of whom were children. The protocol used for the library was PCR. Reads for this sample came from an Illumina HiSeq 2500. TCR libraries were prepared with molecular barcoding, using unique molecular identifiers to normalize TCRbeta repertoire quantification. TCRdb passed the public sequencing reads through fastp at Q25 and MiXCR, retaining productive beta sequences. CDR3 protein sequences are deduplicated, and each keeps its most common genes and DNA. This sample holds 500,000 or so distinct CDR3 sequences; about an eighth were observed only once. Around 13% of the sample belongs to the ten largest clones. V is cut by 1 base and J by 2 bases, and the space between the germline ends is 21 bases. From cysteine to phenylalanine, the CDR3 is 19 amino acids long. This entry keeps only the CDR3 DNA: 57 bases, framed from base 1. From the germline V gene, CDR1 is MGHRA and CDR2 is YSYEKL.

This clonotype was obtained from a female patient aged 2-10 years who had a stem cell transplant for aplastic anemia, so the T cells may come from the graft donor. Recombination connected TRBV4-1 to TRBJ2-4; possibly the D gene is TRBD2, per 6 matching bases. This sample comprised PBMCs, mostly from graft donor cells, obtained 180 days after TCRalphabeta/CD19-depleted stem cell transplant. The nucleotide sequence reads as follows: TGCGCCAGCAGCCAAGGGTCCGTCTTGGGGGGAGGCACCAAAAACATTCAGTACTTC. This yields the protein CASSQGSVLGGGTKNIQYF.